This T cell receptor (beta chain) was sequenced during a study of T cells in Graves' hyperthyroidism and ophthalmopathy. The CDR3 loop spans 14 amino acids. CDR1 is MNHEY, CDR2 SVGAGI, per germline. V lost 4 bases and J 0 bases, leaving 9 bases between the germline ends. This clonotype appeared a few times. Its matching antigen is unknown. Study-level results: Most thyroid clonotypes that were expanded above 0.001 also turned up in blood.

The source material, RNA transcripts, was used to amplify TCR beta CDR3 regions. With the HTBI primer set, the TCR CDR3 went through a first round of RT-PCR. TCRdb re-called the multiplex PCR reads through MiXCR, storing one row per CDR3 protein. The sample yields more than 500,000 distinct CDR3 sequences, about 14% seen once. Reasons for excluding patients were uncontrolled infection, other autoimmune disease, pregnancy or lactation. PBMCs were collected from a 10 ml volume of fresh peripheral blood. The gene calls are TRBV6-5 and TRBJ1-1; D not resolved. The material sequenced was blood. The clonotype comes from a woman aged 40 to 50 with Graves' ophthalmopathy. CDR3 residues: CASSSSFVNTEAFF. In nucleotides, the CDR3 is TGTGCCAGCAGTTCGTCCTTCGTGAACACTGAAGCTTTCTTT.